A single sample gave rise to the 28 T cell receptor beta chains below, sequenced in a study of T cell clonality in common variable immunodeficiency. Sequenced by immunoSEQ multiplex PCR; TCRdb stores in-frame clones only, minus some. There are about 43,000 clones in the sample, none observed a single time. Sequencing was carried out using peripheral blood mononuclear cells. These receptors were collected from a person between 18 and 75 years old in good health.

This clone was found many times. The read ends 3 residues shy of where the CDR3 ends; the end is completed using the germline J gene. This sequence joins TRBV13 and TRBJ1-2, with D tentatively TRBD1 (6 bases). Trimming removed 6 bases at V and 7 bases at J, with 15 bases between. CDR1 PRHDT and CDR2 FYEKMQ come from the germline V gene (reference sequence). CDR3 length: 13 residues. The sequenced part of the CDR3 DNA is TGTGCCAGCAGTTACCGACAGGACGTTGGC. Its translation is CASSYRQDVG. In full, the CDR3 is CASSYRQDVGYTF.

This clone was seen ten or more times. The read halts 3 residues ahead of the CDR3 end, with the missing end drawn from the germline J gene. This rearrangement joins TRBV4-1 to TRBJ2-7, with 8 bases matching TRBD2. The CDR3 has 15 residues. V gave up 5 bases and J gave up 0 bases; unmatched junction bases: 6. CDR1 and CDR2 from the germline V gene are MGHRA and YSYEKL. The covered CDR3 bases are TGCGCCAGCAGCGAGGTAGCGGGGCTCTCCTACGAG. This encodes CASSEVAGLSYE. From start to end, the CDR3 is CASSEVAGLSYEQYF.

This clone was counted at least ten times. The CDR3 end is not reached by the read, which stops 3 residues before it; the germline J gene fills it in. V gene TRBV5-5 combines with J gene TRBJ2-3; D unclear. Germline CDR1 reads SGHKS; CDR2 reads YYEKEE (reference sequence). Trimming pared 3 bases from V and 2 bases from J, leaving 10 bases between. This CDR3 region has 14 residues. The CDR3 spells CASSSVRVTDTQYF. The CDR3 bases that were read are TGTGCCAGCAGCTCCGTTAGAGTCACAGATACG.

In its sample, this clone is medium-sized. The CDR3 is cut off 3 residues early in the read; its end comes from the germline J gene. The chain joins TRBV30 to TRBJ1-1; 9 bases line up with TRBD1. The CDR3 has 13 amino acids. Unmatched junction bases numbered 4, after V lost 2 bases and J lost 6 bases. Germline assignment: CDR1 GTSNPN and CDR2 SVGIG (reference sequence). The CDR3 sequence: CAWSQQGASEAFF. CDR3 bases read: TGTGCCTGGAGTCAACAGGGGGCCTCTGAA.

In its sample, this clone was seen many times. The sequenced fragment ends 3 residues before the CDR3 boundary, so the rest is inferred from the germline J gene. The chain combines TRBV2 with TRBJ2-7; D is possibly TRBD2 (6 bases). The CDR3 has 14 residues. CDR1 and CDR2 (germline): SNHLY, FYNNEI. V dropped 2 bases and J dropped 3 bases, with 11 bases sitting between them. The CDR3 sequence: CASSEMRGLYEQYF. The CDR3 bases that were read are TGTGCCAGCAGTGAAATGAGGGGACTCTACGAG. The entire variable domain, with the rest obtained from reference TRBV2 and TRBJ2-7, is as follows: EPEVTQTPSHQVTQMGQEVILRCVPISNHLYFYWYRQILGQKVEFLVSFYNNEISEKSEIFDDQFSVERPDGSNFTLKIRSTKLEDSAMYFCASSEMRGLYEQYFGPGTRLTVT.

At least ten counts were recorded for this clone. The CDR3 end falls 3 residues outside the read, so it is completed with the germline J gene. The chain links TRBV29-1 to TRBJ1-1, with D perhaps TRBD1 (5 bases). Germline lookup yields CDR1 SQVTM and CDR2 ANQGSEA. This CDR3 spans 15 amino acids. Trimming took 4 bases from V and 4 from J, leaving 19 bases between them. The sequenced part of the CDR3 DNA is TGCAGCGTTGCCCTCGGACGGGTGGGGGGCACTGAA. Translating gives CSVALGRVGGTE. The complete CDR3 protein is CSVALGRVGGTEAFF. Filled out from reference TRBV29-1 and TRBJ1-1, the complete variable domain reads SAVISQKPSRDICQRGTSLTIQCQVDSQVTMMFWYRQQPGQSLTLIATANQGSEATYESGFVIDKFPISRPNLTFSTLTVSNMSPEDSSIYLCSVALGRVGGTEAFFGQGTRLTVV.

A few counts support this clone. The read terminates 3 residues before the CDR3 end, so the remaining end is supplied by the germline J gene. The chain links TRBV5-1 to TRBJ2-1; 9 bases align to TRBD1. CDR1 and CDR2 from the germline V gene are SGHRS and YFSETQ. V shed 2 bases, J shed 7 bases, and the junction held 7 bases outside the gene matches. CDR3 length equals 15 residues. The CDR3 here is CASSLRGDRENEQFF. The sequenced CDR3 bases are TGCGCCAGCAGCTTAAGGGGGGACAGGGAGAATGAG.

The sample holds many counts of this clone. The read stops 3 residues short of the end of the CDR3; the missing end is completed from the germline J gene. J is TRBJ1-6 and V is TRBV5-1; D not certain. Germline CDR1 is SGHRS and CDR2 is YFSETQ. Trimming stripped 0 bases from V and 9 bases from J, with 10 bases between. The CDR3 is made up of 14 amino acids. The CDR3 DNA, read in part, is TGCGCCAGCAGCTTGGGTCAGGATAGTTCACCC. This gives the protein CASSLGQDSSP. The full CDR3 is CASSLGQDSSPLHF. Together with reference TRBV5-1 and TRBJ1-6, the CDR3 gives the full variable domain: KAGVTQTPRYLIKTRGQQVTLSCSPISGHRSVSWYQQTPGQGLQFLFEYFSETQRNKGNFPGRFSGRQFSNSRSEMNVSTLELGDSALYLCASSLGQDSSPLHFGNGTRLTVT.

Note on this clone: The read falls 3 residues short of the CDR3 end, and the missing part is taken from the germline J gene. Other DNA sequences within the sample encode an identical CDR3. The chain uses TRBV18 and TRBJ2-5; 13 bases are a match to TRBD2. V lost 6 bases and J lost 5; bases outside the gene matches: 12. Germline V gene data show CDR1 as KGHSH and CDR2 as LQKENI. The CDR3 contains 17 residues. The part of the CDR3 DNA that was read is TGTGCCAGCTCCCCCCGAGCCTCGACTAGCGGGGGGGAGACC. Translation: CASSPRASTSGGET. The complete CDR3 reads CASSPRASTSGGETQYF.

This clone was detected ten times or more. The read comes to an end 3 residues before the CDR3 does, leaving the germline J gene to fill in the end. The chain couples TRBV18 to TRBJ2-5; D gene unclear. The length of the CDR3 is 17 residues. Germline V gene data show CDR1 as KGHSH and CDR2 as LQKENI. Trimming removed 6 bases from V and 5 bases from J, with 25 bases in between. Here the CDR3 reads CASSRVGDLIKGETQYF. The part of the CDR3 DNA that was read is TGTGCCAGCTCCCGGGTTGGAGACTTGATCAAAGGCGAGACC.

This clone has ten or more counts. The DNA ends 3 residues before the CDR3 does, and the rest of the CDR3 is filled in from the germline J gene. This chain uses TRBV24-1 with TRBJ1-2, with 7 bases lining up with TRBD1. CDR1 and CDR2 (germline): KGHDR, SFDVKD. There are 15 residues in the CDR3. V shed 9 bases and J 4 bases; nucleotides not matched to a gene: 13. This CDR3 is CATQGQDSEGYGYTF. The sequenced CDR3 bases are TGTGCCACCCAAGGACAGGATTCCGAGGGCTATGGC.

The CDR3 protein is CASSLGDGGSTEAFF. Incomplete CDR3 DNA: TGCGCCAGCAGCTTGGGGGATGGGGGGAGCACTGAA. V is TRBV5-1 and J is TRBJ1-1; possible D gene TRBD1, 5 bases. The CDR3 goes on 3 residues after the read ends, and that part is filled in from the germline J gene. Germline CDR1 is SGHRS and CDR2 is YFSETQ. The germline V and J ends were trimmed by 0 bases and 4 bases, with 13 bases remaining between them. The CDR3 is made up of 15 amino acids.

This clone was observed at least ten times. The read ends 3 residues early relative to the CDR3; the germline J gene fills the gap. The chain links TRBV30 to TRBJ2-3, with TRBD2 identical over 7 bases. The CDR3 runs 13 residues. Germline lookup yields CDR1 GTSNPN and CDR2 SVGIG (reference sequence). V gave up 4 bases and J gave up 5 bases; unmatched junction bases: 6. Partial CDR3 DNA: TGTGCCTGGACTATGTTAGCGGGAGATACG. It encodes CAWTMLAGDT. Given in full, the CDR3 is CAWTMLAGDTQYF.

In its sample, this clone was seen many times. From the germline J gene comes the end of the CDR3, since the read stops 3 residues before it. The V gene is TRBV20-1, the J gene TRBJ2-1; 16 nucleotides match TRBD2. CDR3 length: 19 amino acids. Germline trimming cut 3 bases from V and 7 bases from J; bases unmatched to any gene: 15. Germline CDR1 DFQATT, CDR2 SNEGSKA (reference sequence). The part of the CDR3 DNA that was read is TGCAGTGCTAGGGCCCCCGGGGGACTAGCGGGAGGGCCTTATAATGAG. It is translated as CSARAPGGLAGGPYNE. The CDR3 in its entirety is CSARAPGGLAGGPYNEQFF.

This clone was found many times. The read ends 3 residues shy of where the CDR3 ends; the end is completed using the germline J gene. V and J are TRBV13 and TRBJ1-3; D is ambiguous. The CDR3 runs 12 residues. The germline V gene encodes CDR1 PRHDT and CDR2 FYEKMQ (reference sequence). V gave up 0 bases and J gave up 8 bases, with 5 bases separating them. The part of the CDR3 DNA that was read is TGTGCCAGCAGCTTAGGCCGGGACACC. Translating gives CASSLGRDT. The complete CDR3 reads CASSLGRDTIYF.

This clone occurred many times. The read gets to within 3 residues of the CDR3 end, and the germline J gene fills in the rest. The V call is TRBV5-6, the J call TRBJ2-7; D possibly corresponds to TRBD2 (7 bases). This CDR3 has 14 amino acids. Trimming took 4 bases from V and 3 from J, leaving 14 bases between them. Germline V lookup: CDR1 SGHDT, CDR2 YYEEEE. The CDR3 DNA, read in part, is TGTGCCAGCAGCGGCTCGGGGGGCGGCTACGAG. It translates to CASSGSGGGYE. The entire CDR3 reads CASSGSGGGYEQYF. The full variable domain, in which reference TRBV5-6 and TRBJ2-7 provide the parts outside the CDR3, is DAGVTQSPTHLIKTRGQQVTLRCSPKSGHDTVSWYQQALGQGPQFIFQYYEEEERQRGNFPDRFSGHQFPNYSSELNVNALLLGDSALYLCASSGSGGGYEQYFGPGTRLTVT.

This clone showed up many times. The read ends 3 residues before the CDR3 terminus; that terminus is restored from the germline J gene. The rearrangement links TRBV19 to TRBJ1-1, with 8 bases matching TRBD1. The germline V gene has CDR1 LNHDA and CDR2 SQIVND (reference sequence). V lost 4 bases to trimming and J lost 1 base; unmatched junction nucleotides: 14. CDR3 size: 18 residues. CDR3 amino acids: CASSRSGQAIRPNTEAFF. CDR3 DNA, as far as it was read: TGTGCCAGTAGTAGATCGGGACAGGCGATTCGCCCGAACACTGAA.

This clone showed up many times. The read halts 3 residues ahead of the CDR3 end, with the missing end drawn from the germline J gene. The rearrangement links TRBV7-9 to TRBJ2-5; TRBD1 agrees at 9 bases. CDR3 length: 15 residues. V trimming: 3 bases; J trimming: 2 bases; junction bases outside the gene matches: 4. Germline CDR1 is SEHNR and CDR2 is FQNEAQ (reference sequence). The CDR3 protein is CASSFDGQGQETQYF. The CDR3 bases that were read are TGTGCCAGCAGCTTCGATGGACAGGGGCAAGAGACC.

This clone was counted a few times. Read sequence stops 3 residues before the CDR3 end, and the germline J gene provides the missing end. This chain joins TRBV7-2 and TRBJ2-1; 10 bases map to TRBD2. V shed 1 base, J shed 4 bases, and the junction held 1 base outside the gene matches. The CDR3 covers 15 residues. Germline V gene sequence: CDR1 SGHTA, CDR2 FQGNSA. Incomplete CDR3 DNA: TGTGCCAGCAGCTTAGTAGCGGGGGGTTACAATGAG. Its protein is CASSLVAGGYNE. The full CDR3 is CASSLVAGGYNEQFF.

This clone was counted ten times or more. The read is 3 residues too short to cover the CDR3 end, so that end is filled in from the germline J gene. The chain joins TRBV5-4 to TRBJ1-1, with 10 nucleotides matching TRBD1. After removal of 4 bases from V and 7 bases from J, the junction contained 4 bases not matched to a gene. Germline-derived CDR1 and CDR2 are SGHNT and YYREEE (reference sequence). The length of the CDR3 is 13 residues. The part of the CDR3 DNA that was read is TGTGCCAGCAGCGTGGGACAGGGGTTTGAA. As protein: CASSVGQGFE. The CDR3 in full is CASSVGQGFEAFF. The whole variable domain, filled in from reference TRBV5-4 and TRBJ1-1, reads ETGVTQSPTHLIKTRGQQVTLRCSSQSGHNTVSWYQQALGQGPQFIFQYYREEENGRGNFPPRFSGLQFPNYSSELNVNALELDDSALYLCASSVGQGFEAFFGQGTRLTVV.

This clone has a count of ten or more. Sequencing ends 3 residues short of the CDR3 end; the germline J gene provides the rest. The V call is TRBV20-1, the J call TRBJ2-7; 10 nucleotides match TRBD1. Per germline, CDR1 DFQATT and CDR2 SNEGSKA (reference sequence). After removal of 6 bases from V and 2 bases from J, the junction contained 10 bases not matched to a gene. The CDR3 has 15 residues. CDR3 loop: CSASPRDRGAYEQYF. CDR3 DNA, as far as it was read: TGCAGTGCGTCTCCCCGGGACAGGGGAGCCTACGAG.

The sample holds many counts of this clone. The CDR3 is cut off 3 residues early in the read; its end comes from the germline J gene. The chain has TRBV29-1 and TRBJ1-2; D may be TRBD1 (5 bases). CDR1 SQVTM and CDR2 ANQGSEA come from the germline V gene. V lost 7 bases and J 6 bases, leaving 15 bases between the germline ends. This CDR3 region has 12 residues. The covered CDR3 bases are TGCAGCGGTGGGGCAGCCGAGAATGGC. Its protein product is CSGGAAENG. The complete CDR3 protein is CSGGAAENGYTF.

This clone occurred many times. At one end, the junction sequence differs from germline, possibly due to a read error. The read is 3 residues too short to cover the CDR3 end, so that end is filled in from the germline J gene. The chain couples TRBV4-2 to TRBJ2-7; TRBD2 might be the D (6 bases). CDR3 length: 15 amino acids. The germline V gene encodes CDR1 LGHNA and CDR2 YNFKEQ. Partial CDR3 DNA: TGCGCCAGCAGCCAAGATTGGAACGGGGGCTACGAG. This sequence encodes CASSQDWNGGYE. The complete CDR3 reads CASSQDWNGGYEQYF.

This clone was found many times. The read ends 3 residues before the CDR3 terminus; that terminus is restored from the germline J gene. The genes are TRBV7-3 and TRBJ2-2; 7 bases are shared with TRBD2. This CDR3 spans 16 amino acids. Germline CDR1 SGHTA, CDR2 FQGTGA. J lost 0 bases, V lost 5 bases, and 6 bases had no gene match. The CDR3: CASSPSGITNTGELFF. CDR3 DNA, as far as it was read: TGTGCCAGCAGCCCTAGCGGAATTACGAACACCGGGGAG.

This clone was detected many times. The sequenced CDR3 bases are TGCGCCAGCAGTTATGGACAGGCTGGGGAGACC. It is translated as CASSYGQAGET. The whole CDR3 sequence is CASSYGQAGETQYF. The rearrangement joins TRBV5-1 to TRBJ2-5, with 7 positions matching TRBD1. The CDR3 end falls 3 residues outside the read, so it is completed with the germline J gene. With 5 bases clipped from V and 5 bases from J, the junction kept 9 bases outside the gene matches. Germline lookup yields CDR1 SGHRS and CDR2 YFSETQ. This CDR3 spans 14 amino acids.

This clone has only a few counts. Read data end 3 residues before the CDR3 end; the end is taken from the germline J gene. This chain joins TRBV19 and TRBJ2-5, with D perhaps matching TRBD1 (6 bases). Germline V gene data show CDR1 as LNHDA and CDR2 as SQIVND (reference sequence). Trimming took off 5 bases at V and 4 bases at J, with 11 bases between the two ends. CDR3 length: 13 residues. The sequenced part of the CDR3 DNA is TGTGCCAGTAGTCTCGGCAGGGGAGAGACC. Translation gives CASSLGRGET. The whole CDR3 sequence reads CASSLGRGETQYF. The full variable domain, in which reference TRBV19 and TRBJ2-5 provide the parts outside the CDR3, is DGGITQSPKYLFRKEGQNVTLSCEQNLNHDAMYWYRQDPGQGLRLIYYSQIVNDFQKGDIAEGYSVSREKKESFPLTVTSAQKNPTAFYLCASSLGRGETQYFGPGTRLLVL.

This clone was detected only a few times. The germline gene is not matched at one end of the junction; a read error may be the cause. The observed sequence ends 3 residues before the CDR3 terminus, with the missing tail filled in from the germline J gene. V usage is TRBV7-7 and J usage is TRBJ2-3; 8 bases fit TRBD2. Per germline, CDR1 SSHAT and CDR2 FNYEAQ (reference sequence). This CDR3 has 12 residues. The CDR3 spells CASSPAGGTQYF. The sequenced part of the CDR3 DNA is TGTGCTAGCAGCCCGGCGGGGGGTACG.

This clone turned up a few times. The CDR3 is cut off 3 residues early in the read; its end comes from the germline J gene. The chain combines TRBV7-3 with TRBJ1-1, with unresolved D. The CDR3 loop spans 13 amino acids. Germline V gene sequence: CDR1 SGHTA, CDR2 FQGTGA. This chain's CDR3 is CASSLMASETAFF. The part of the CDR3 DNA that was read is TGTGCCAGCAGCTTAATGGCCAGCGAGACA.